This passage covers 2 T cell receptor beta chains from one sample sequenced in a study of shared clonotypes between healthy human individuals. Assay: immunoSEQ multiplex PCR; the TCRdb copy retains only in-frame clones and omits some. The repertoire holds some 2,100,000 clones, with roughly 95% as singletons. Sequenced sample: naive CD4+ T cells sorted from blood. The sample's subset: CD45RA+ positively selected. The receptors here all came from a man younger than 35 in good health.

Turning to this clone: This specimen includes other DNA sequences encoding the same CDR3. The genes are TRBV5-1 and TRBJ1-1; the D gene is possibly TRBD1 (5 bases). The V end was cut by 0 bases, the J end by 8 bases, with 11 bases between. CDR1 SGHRS and CDR2 YFSETQ come from the germline V gene. The CDR3 consists of 13 residues. CDR3 residues: CASSLGGAGEAFF. In nucleotides, the CDR3 is TGCGCCAGCAGCTTGGGGGGCGCAGGGGAAGCTTTCTTT. The variable domain in full, completed from reference TRBV5-1 and TRBJ1-1, reads KAGVTQTPRYLIKTRGQQVTLSCSPISGHRSVSWYQQTPGQGLQFLFEYFSETQRNKGNFPGRFSGRQFSNSRSEMNVSTLELGDSALYLCASSLGGAGEAFFGQGTRLTVV.

The V gene is TRBV7-2, the J gene TRBJ2-1; D gene unclear. Trimming took off 10 bases at V and 8 bases at J, with 21 bases between the two ends. Germline V gives CDR1 SGHTA, CDR2 FQGNSA. The CDR3 extends over 14 amino acids. Here the CDR3 reads CATMTESRLDEQFF. In DNA, the CDR3 is TGTGCCACCATGACCGAATCGCGATTGGATGAGCAGTTCTTC. The entire variable domain, with the rest obtained from reference TRBV7-2 and TRBJ2-1, is as follows: GAGVSQSPSNKVTEKGKDVELRCDPISGHTALYWYRQSLGQGLEFLIYFQGNSAPDKSGLPSDRFSAERTGGSVSTLTIQRTQQEDSAVYLCATMTESRLDEQFFGPGTRLTVL.